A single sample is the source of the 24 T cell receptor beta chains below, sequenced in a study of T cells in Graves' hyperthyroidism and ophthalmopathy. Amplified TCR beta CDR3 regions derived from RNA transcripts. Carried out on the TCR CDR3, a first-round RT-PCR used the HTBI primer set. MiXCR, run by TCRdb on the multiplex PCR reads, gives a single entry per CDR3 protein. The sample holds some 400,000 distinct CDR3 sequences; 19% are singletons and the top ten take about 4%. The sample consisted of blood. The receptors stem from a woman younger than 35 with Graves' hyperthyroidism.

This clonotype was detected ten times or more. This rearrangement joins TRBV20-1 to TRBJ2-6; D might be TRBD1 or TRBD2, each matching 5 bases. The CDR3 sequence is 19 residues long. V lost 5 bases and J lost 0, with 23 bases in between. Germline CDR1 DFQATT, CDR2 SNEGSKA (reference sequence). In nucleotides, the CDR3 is TGCAGTGCTGGAATCCCTCTGGGGACGCGCAGCTCTGGGGCCAACGTCCTGACTTTC. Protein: CSAGIPLGTRSSGANVLTF.

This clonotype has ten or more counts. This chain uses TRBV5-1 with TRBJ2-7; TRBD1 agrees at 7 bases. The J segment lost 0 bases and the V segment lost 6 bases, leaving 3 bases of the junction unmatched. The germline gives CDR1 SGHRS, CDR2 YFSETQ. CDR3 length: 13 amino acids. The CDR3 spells CASTTGTSYEQYF. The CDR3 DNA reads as TGCGCCAGCACGACAGGGACCTCCTACGAGCAGTACTTC.

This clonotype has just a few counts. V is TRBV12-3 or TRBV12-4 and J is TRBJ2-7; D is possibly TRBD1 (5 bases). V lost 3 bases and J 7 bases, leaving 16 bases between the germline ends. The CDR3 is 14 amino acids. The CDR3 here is CASSLGRESGEQYF. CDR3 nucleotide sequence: TGTGCCAGCAGTTTGGGGCGTGAGTCCGGGGAGCAGTACTTC.

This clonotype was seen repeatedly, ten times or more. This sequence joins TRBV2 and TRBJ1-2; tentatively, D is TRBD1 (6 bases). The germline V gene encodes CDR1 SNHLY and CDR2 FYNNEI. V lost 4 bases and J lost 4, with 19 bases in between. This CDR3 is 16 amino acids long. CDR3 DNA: TGTGCCAGCAGTGTCGGTTATGGCCGAGGGGGCTATGGCTACACCTTC. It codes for CASSVGYGRGGYGYTF.

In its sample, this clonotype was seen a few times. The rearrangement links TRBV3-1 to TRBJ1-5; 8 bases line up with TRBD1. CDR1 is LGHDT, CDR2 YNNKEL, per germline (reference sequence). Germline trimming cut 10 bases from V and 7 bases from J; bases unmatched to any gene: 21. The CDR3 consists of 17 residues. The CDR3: CAIQGRTGPSNRQPQHF. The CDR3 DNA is TGTGCCATACAAGGAAGGACAGGGCCATCGAATAGGCAGCCCCAGCATTTT.

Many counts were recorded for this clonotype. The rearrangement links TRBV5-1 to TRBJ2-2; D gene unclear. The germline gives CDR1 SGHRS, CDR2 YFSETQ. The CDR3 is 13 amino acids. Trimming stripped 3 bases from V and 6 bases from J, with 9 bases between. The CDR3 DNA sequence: TGCGCCAGCAGCTCCTCAGACCCCGGGGAGCTGTTTTTT. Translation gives CASSSSDPGELFF.

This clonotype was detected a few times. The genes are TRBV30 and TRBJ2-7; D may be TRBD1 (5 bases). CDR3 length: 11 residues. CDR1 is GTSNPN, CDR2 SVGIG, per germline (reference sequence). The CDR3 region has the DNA TGTTCCTGGGGCAGGGTCTACGAGCAGTACGTC. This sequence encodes CSWGRVYEQYV.

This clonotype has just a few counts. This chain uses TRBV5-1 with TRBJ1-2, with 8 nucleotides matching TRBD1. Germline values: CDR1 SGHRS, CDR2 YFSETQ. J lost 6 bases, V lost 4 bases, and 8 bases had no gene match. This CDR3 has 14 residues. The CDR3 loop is CASSVDRGKDGYTF. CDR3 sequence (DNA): TGCGCCAGCAGCGTTGACAGGGGAAAGGATGGCTACACCTTC.

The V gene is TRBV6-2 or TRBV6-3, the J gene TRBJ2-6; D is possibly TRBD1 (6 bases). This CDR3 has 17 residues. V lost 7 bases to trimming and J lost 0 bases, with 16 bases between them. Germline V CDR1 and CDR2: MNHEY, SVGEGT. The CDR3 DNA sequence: TGTGCCAGCACAAGCGACAGGCTCCGCTCTGGGGCCAACGTCCTGACTTTC. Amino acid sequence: CASTSDRLRSGANVLTF.

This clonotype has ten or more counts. Here the CDR3 reads CAISETLGQGRETQYF. Written as DNA, the CDR3 is TGTGCCATCAGTGAGACCCTCGGGCAGGGTAGGGAGACCCAGTACTTC. The chain is built from TRBV10-3 and TRBJ2-5; D possibly corresponds to TRBD1 (5 bases). V was clipped by 2 bases and J by 5 bases, with 18 bases between them. The CDR3 has 16 amino acids. Germline CDR1 ENHRY, CDR2 SYGVKD.

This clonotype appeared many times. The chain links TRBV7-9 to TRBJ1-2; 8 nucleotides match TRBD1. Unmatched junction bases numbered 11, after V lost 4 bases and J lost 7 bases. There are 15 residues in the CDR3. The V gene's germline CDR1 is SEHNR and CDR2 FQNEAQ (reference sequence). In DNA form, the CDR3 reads TGTGCCAGCAGCTCACTAGGACAGGGCGTGAGTGGCTACACCTTC. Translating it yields CASSSLGQGVSGYTF.

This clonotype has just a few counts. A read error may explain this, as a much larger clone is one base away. The CDR3 sequence: CASKAGQRTEAFF. CDR3 coding DNA: TGTGCCAGCAAAGCGGGCCAGAGGACTGAAGCTTTCTTT. V gene TRBV6-1 combines with J gene TRBJ1-1; D is unclear. Germline values: CDR1 MNHNS, CDR2 SASEGT. V gave up 7 bases and J gave up 5 bases, with 14 bases separating them. The CDR3 is 13 residues long.

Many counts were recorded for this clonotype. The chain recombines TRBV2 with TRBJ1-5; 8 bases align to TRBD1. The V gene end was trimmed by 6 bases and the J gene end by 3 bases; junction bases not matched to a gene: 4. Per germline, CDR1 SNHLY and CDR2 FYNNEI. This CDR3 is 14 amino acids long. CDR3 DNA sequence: TGTGCCAGCAGCCGGGACAGGAACAATCAGCCCCAGCATTTT. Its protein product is CASSRDRNNQPQHF.

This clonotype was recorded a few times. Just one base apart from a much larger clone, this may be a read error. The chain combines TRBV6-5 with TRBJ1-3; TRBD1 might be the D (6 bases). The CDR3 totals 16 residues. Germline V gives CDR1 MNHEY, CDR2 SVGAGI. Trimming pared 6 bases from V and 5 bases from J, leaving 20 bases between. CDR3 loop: CASSYRRAGARNTIYF. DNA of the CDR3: TGTGCCAGCAGCTATCGCAGGGCGGGGGCTAGAAACACCATATATTTT.

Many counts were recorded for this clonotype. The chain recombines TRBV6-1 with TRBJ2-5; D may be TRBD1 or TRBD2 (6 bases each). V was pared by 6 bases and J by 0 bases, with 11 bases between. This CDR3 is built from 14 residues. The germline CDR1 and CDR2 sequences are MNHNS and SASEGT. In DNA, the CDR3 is TGTGCCAGCAGGAGGGGGGCGTACCAAGAGACCCAGTACTTC. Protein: CASRRGAYQETQYF.

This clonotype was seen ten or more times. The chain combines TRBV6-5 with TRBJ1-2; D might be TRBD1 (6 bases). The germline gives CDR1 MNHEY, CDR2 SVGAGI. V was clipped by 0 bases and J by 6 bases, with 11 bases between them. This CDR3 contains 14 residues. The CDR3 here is CASSYSGGRDGYTF. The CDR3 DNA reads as TGTGCCAGCAGTTACTCTGGGGGGCGGGATGGCTACACCTTC.

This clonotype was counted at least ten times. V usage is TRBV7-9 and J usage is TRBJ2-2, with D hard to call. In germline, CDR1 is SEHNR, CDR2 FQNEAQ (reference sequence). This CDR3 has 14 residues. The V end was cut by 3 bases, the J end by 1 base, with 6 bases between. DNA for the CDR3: TGTGCCAGCAGCTTCGACCAGAACACCGGGGAGCTGTTTTTT. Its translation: CASSFDQNTGELFF.

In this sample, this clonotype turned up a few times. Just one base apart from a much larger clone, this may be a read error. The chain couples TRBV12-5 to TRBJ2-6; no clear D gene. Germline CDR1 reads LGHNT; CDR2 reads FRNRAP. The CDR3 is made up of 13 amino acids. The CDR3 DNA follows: TGTGCTGGTGGGGACTCTGGGGCCAACGTCCTGACTTTC. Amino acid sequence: CAGGDSGANVLTF.

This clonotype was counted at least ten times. CDR3 bases: TGTGCCAGCAGCTTCGCGAGGGGAGCCGCTGAAGCTTTCTTT. It encodes CASSFARGAAEAFF. J is TRBJ1-1 and V is TRBV12-3 or TRBV12-4, with D possibly TRBD1 on 5 matching bases. The CDR3 runs to 14 residues. Trimming took 6 bases from V and 6 from J, leaving 17 bases between them.

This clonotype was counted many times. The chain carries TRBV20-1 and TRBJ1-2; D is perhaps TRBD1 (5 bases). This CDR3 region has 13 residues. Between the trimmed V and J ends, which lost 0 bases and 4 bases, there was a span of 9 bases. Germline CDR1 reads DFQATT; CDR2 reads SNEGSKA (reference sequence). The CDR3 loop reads CSARDGGIYGYTF. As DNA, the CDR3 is TGCAGTGCTAGAGATGGGGGGATCTATGGCTACACCTTC.

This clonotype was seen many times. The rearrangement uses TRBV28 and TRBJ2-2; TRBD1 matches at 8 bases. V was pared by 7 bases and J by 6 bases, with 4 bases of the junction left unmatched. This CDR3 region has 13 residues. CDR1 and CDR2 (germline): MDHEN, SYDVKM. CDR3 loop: CASTLTGAGELFF. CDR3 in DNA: TGTGCCAGCACTTTGACAGGGGCCGGGGAGCTGTTTTTT.

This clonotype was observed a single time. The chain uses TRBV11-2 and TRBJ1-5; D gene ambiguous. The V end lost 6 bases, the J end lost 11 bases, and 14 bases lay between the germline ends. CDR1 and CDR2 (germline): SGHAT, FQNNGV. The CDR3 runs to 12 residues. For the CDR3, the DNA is TGTGCCAGCAGTACTGGGCCGGTGACCCAGCATTTT. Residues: CASSTGPVTQHF. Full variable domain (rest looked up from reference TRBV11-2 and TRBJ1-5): EAGVAQSPRYKIIEKRQSVAFWCNPISGHATLYWYQQILGQGPKLLIQFQNNGVVDDSQLPKDRFSAERLKGVDSTLKIQPAKLEDSAVYLCASSTGPVTQHFGDGTRLSIL.

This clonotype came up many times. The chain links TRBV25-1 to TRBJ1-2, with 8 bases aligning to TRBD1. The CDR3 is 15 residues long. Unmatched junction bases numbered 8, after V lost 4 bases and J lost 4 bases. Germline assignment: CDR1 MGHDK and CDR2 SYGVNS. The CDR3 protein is CASSGQGPYPYGYTF. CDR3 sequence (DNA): TGTGCCAGCAGTGGACAGGGGCCCTACCCCTATGGCTACACCTTC.

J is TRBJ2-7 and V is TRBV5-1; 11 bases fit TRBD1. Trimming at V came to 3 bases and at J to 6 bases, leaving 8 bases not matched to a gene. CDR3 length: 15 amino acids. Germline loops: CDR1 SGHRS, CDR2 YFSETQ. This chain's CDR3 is CASSYLGQGASEQYF. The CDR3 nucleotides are TGCGCCAGCAGCTACCTTGGACAGGGGGCGAGCGAGCAGTACTTC. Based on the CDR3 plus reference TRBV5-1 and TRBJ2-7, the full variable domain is KAGVTQTPRYLIKTRGQQVTLSCSPISGHRSVSWYQQTPGQGLQFLFEYFSETQRNKGNFPGRFSGRQFSNSRSEMNVSTLELGDSALYLCASSYLGQGASEQYFGPGTRLTVT.